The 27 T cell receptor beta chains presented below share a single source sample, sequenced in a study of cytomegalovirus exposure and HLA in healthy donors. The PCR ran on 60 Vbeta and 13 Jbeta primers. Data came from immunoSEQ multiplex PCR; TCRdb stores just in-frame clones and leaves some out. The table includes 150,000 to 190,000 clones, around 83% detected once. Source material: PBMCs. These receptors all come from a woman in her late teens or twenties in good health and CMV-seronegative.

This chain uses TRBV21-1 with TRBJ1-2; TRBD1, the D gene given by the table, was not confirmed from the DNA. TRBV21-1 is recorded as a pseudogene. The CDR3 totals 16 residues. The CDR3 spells CASSGFWTGGLYGYTF. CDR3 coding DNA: TGTGCCAGCAGCGGTTTTTGGACAGGGGGCCTCTATGGCTACACCTTC.

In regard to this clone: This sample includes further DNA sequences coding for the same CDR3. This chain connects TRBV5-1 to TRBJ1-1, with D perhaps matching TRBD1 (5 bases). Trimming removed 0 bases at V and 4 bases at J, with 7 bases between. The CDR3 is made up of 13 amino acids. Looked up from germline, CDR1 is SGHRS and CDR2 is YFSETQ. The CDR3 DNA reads TGCGCCAGCAGCTTGGGAAGGGGCACTGAAGCTTTCTTT. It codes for CASSLGRGTEAFF.

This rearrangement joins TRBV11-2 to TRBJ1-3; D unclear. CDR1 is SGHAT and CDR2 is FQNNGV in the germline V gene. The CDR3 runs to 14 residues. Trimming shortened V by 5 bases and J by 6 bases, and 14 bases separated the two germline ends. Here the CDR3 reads CASSQLQWANTIYF. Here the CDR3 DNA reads TGTGCCAGCAGCCAACTCCAATGGGCAAACACCATATATTTT.

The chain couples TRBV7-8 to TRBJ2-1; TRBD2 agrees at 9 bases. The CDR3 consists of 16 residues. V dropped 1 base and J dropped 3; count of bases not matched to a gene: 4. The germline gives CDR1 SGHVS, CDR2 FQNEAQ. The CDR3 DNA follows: TGTGCCAGCAGCTTAGTGGCGGGGGGGATCTACAATGAGCAGTTCTTC. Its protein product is CASSLVAGGIYNEQFF.

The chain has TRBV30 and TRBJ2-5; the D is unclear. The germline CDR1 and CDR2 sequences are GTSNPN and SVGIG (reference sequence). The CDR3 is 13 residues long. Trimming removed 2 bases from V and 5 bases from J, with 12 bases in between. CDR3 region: CAWSLGAKETQYF. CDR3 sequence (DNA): TGTGCCTGGAGTTTGGGCGCCAAGGAGACCCAGTACTTC. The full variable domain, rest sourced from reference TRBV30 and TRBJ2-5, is SQTIHQWPATLVQPVGSPLSLECTVEGTSNPNLYWYRQAAGRGLQLLFYSVGIGQISSEVPQNLSASRPQDRQFILSSKKLLLSDSGFYLCAWSLGAKETQYFGPGTRLLVL.

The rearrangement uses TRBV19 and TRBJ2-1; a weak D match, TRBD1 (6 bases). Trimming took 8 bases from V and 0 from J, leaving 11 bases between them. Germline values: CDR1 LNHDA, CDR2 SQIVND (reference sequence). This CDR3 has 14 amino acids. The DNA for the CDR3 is TGTGCCAGTTCCGACAGGCCCTCCTACAATGAGCAGTTCTTC. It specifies CASSDRPSYNEQFF.

CDR3 sequence reads: CASSPRQSGAAADTQYF. CDR3 DNA sequence: TGTGCCAGCAGCCCGAGACAAAGCGGAGCCGCGGCAGATACGCAGTATTTT. The rearrangement links TRBV11-3 to TRBJ2-3, with TRBD2 as a possible D gene (5 bases). Germline assignment: CDR1 SGHNT and CDR2 YENEEA. The ends were cut back, 5 bases at V and 4 bases at J, with 22 bases in the middle. The CDR3 has 17 amino acids.

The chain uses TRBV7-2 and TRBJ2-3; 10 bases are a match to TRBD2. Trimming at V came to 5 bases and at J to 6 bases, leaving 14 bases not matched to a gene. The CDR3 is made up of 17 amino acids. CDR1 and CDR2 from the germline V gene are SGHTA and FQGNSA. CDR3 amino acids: CASSPRLGAGGGDTQYF. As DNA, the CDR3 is TGTGCCAGCAGCCCCCGCTTAGGAGCGGGAGGGGGGGATACGCAGTATTTT.

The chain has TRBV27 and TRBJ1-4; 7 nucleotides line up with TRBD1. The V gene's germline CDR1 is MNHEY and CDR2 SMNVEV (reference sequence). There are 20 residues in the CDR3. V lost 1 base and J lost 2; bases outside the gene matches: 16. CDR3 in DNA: TGTGCCAGCAGTTTATATTCAGGGGGTGGACGGGCGAGGACTAATGAAAAACTGTTTTTT. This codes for CASSLYSGGGRARTNEKLFF. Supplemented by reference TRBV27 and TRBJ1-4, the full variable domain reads EAQVTQNPRYLITVTGKKLTVTCSQNMNHEYMSWYRQDPGLGLRQIYYSMNVEVTDKGDVPEGYKVSRKEKRNFPLILESPSPNQTSLYFCASSLYSGGGRARTNEKLFFGSGTQLSVL.

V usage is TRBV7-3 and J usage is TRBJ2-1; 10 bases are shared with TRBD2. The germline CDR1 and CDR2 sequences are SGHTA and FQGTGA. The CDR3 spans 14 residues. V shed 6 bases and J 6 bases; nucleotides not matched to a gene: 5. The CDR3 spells CASRAGTSVNEQFF. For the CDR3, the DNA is TGTGCCAGCAGGGCCGGGACTAGCGTCAATGAGCAGTTCTTC.

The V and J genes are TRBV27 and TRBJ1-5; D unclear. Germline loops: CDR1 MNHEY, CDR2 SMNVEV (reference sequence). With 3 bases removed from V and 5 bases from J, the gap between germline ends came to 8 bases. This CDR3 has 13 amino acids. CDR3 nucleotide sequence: TGTGCCAGCAGTTTGGAGGTGGATCAGCCCCAGCATTTT. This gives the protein CASSLEVDQPQHF.

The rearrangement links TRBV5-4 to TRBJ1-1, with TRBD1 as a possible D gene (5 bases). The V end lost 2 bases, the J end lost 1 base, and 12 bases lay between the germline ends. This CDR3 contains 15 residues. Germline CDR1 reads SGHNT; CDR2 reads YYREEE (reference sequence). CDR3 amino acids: CASSFPGLKNTEAFF. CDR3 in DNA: TGTGCCAGCAGCTTCCCGGGACTGAAGAACACTGAAGCTTTCTTT.

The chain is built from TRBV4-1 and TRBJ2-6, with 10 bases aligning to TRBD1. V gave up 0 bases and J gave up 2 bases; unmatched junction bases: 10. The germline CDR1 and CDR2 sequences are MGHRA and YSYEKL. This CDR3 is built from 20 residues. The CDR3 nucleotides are TGCGCCAGCAGCCAAGATCATCCGAGGACAGGGGGAACTGGGGCCAACGTCCTGACTTTC. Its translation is CASSQDHPRTGGTGANVLTF.

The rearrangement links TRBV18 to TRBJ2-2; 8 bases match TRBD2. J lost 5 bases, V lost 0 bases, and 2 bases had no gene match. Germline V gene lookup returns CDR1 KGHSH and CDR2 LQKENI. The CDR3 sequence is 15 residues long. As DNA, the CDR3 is TGTGCCAGCTCACCACCGGGACTAGGGACCGGGGAGCTGTTTTTT. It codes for CASSPPGLGTGELFF.

In DNA form, the CDR3 reads TGCGCCAGCAGCCCCTTGACAGGGGGCGAGCAGTACTTC. Translation: CASSPLTGGEQYF. The chain has TRBV5-1 and TRBJ2-7, with 9 nucleotides matching TRBD1. V trimming: 4 bases; J trimming: 6 bases; junction bases outside the gene matches: 5. There are 13 residues in the CDR3. CDR1 is SGHRS and CDR2 is YFSETQ in the germline V gene.

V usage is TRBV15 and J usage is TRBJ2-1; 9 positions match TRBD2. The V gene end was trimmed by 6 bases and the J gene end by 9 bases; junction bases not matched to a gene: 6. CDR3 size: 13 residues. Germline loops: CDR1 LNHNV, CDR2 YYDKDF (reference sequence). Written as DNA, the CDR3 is TGTGCCACCAGGGCGGGGGGGCGAGGTGAGCAGTTCTTC. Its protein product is CATRAGGRGEQFF.

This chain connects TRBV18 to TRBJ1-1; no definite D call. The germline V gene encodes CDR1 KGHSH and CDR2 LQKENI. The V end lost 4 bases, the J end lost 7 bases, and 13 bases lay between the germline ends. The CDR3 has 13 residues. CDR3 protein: CASSLMSGDEAFF. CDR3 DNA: TGTGCCAGCTCACTGATGTCCGGGGATGAAGCTTTCTTT. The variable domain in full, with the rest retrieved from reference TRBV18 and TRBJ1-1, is NAGVMQNPRHLVRRRGQEARLRCSPMKGHSHVYWYRQLPEEGLKFMVYLQKENIIDESGMPKERFSAEFPKEGPSILRIQQVVRGDSAAYFCASSLMSGDEAFFGQGTRLTVV.

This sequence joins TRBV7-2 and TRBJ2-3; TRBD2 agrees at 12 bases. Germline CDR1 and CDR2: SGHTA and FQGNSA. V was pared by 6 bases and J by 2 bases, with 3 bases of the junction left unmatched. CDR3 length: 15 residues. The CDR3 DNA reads TGTGCCAGCAGTCCTAGCGGGAGGGACACAGATACGCAGTATTTT. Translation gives CASSPSGRDTDTQYF. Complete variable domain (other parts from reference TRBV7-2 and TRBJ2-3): GAGVSQSPSNKVTEKGKDVELRCDPISGHTALYWYRQSLGQGLEFLIYFQGNSAPDKSGLPSDRFSAERTGGSVSTLTIQRTQQEDSAVYLCASSPSGRDTDTQYFGPGTRLTVL.

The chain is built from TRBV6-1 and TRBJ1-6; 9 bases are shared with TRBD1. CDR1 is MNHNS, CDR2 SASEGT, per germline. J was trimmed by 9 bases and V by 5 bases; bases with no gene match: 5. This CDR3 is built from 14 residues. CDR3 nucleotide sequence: TGTGCCAGCAGTTCCGGGACAGGGCTTTCACCCCTCCACTTT. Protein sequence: CASSSGTGLSPLHF.

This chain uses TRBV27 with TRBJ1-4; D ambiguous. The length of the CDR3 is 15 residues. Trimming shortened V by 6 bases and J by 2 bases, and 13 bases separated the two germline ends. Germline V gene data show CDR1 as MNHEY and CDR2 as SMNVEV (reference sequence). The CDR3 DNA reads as TGTGCCAGCAGCATGATGGGCAGGACTAATGAAAAACTGTTTTTT. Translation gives CASSMMGRTNEKLFF.

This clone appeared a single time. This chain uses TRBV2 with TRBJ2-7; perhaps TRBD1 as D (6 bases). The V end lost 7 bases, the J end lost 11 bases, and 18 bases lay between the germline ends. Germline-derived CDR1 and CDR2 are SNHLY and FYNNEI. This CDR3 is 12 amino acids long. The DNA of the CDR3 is TGTGCCAGCAATCCGACGGGGTCAGGGGAGTACTTC. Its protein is CASNPTGSGEYF.

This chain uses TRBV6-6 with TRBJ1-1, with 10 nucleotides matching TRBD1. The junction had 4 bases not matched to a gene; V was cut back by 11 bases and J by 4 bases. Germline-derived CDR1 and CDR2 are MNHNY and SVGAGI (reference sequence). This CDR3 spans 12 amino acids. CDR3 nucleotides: TGTGCCTGCCGGGACAGGGGCACTGAAGCTTTCTTT. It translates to CACRDRGTEAFF.

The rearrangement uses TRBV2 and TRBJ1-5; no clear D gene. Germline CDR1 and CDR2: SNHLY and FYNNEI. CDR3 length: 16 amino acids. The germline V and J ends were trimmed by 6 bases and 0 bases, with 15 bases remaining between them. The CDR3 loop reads CASRQDRGASNQPQHF. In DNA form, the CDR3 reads TGTGCCAGCAGGCAAGACCGAGGAGCTAGCAATCAGCCCCAGCATTTT.

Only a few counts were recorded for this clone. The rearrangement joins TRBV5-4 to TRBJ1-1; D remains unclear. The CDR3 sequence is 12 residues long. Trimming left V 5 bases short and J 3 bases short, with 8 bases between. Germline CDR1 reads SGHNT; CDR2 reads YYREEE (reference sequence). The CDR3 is CASSRDYTEAFF. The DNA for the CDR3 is TGTGCCAGCAGTCGGGATTACACTGAAGCTTTCTTT.

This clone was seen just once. DNA for the CDR3: TGCGCCAGCAGCAGTGAGGGCGGACTAGCGGGAGAGGAGCAGTACTTC. It codes for CASSSEGGLAGEEQYF. The rearrangement uses TRBV4-1 and TRBJ2-7; TRBD2 aligns across 13 bases. This CDR3 is 16 amino acids long. J gave up 7 bases and V 5 bases, and 11 bases lay outside the gene matches. Germline V gene lookup returns CDR1 MGHRA and CDR2 YSYEKL.

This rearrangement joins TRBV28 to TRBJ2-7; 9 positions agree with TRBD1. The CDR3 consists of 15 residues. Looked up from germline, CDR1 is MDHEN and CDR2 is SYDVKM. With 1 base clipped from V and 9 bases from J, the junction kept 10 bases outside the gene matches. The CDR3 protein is CASSLLPGQGFGQYF. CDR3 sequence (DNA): TGTGCCAGCAGTTTATTGCCGGGACAGGGTTTTGGGCAGTACTTC.

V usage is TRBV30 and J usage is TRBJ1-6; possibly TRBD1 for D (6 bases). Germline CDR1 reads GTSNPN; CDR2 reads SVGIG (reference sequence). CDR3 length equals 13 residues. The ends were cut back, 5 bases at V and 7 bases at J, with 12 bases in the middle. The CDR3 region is CAWRGAGNSPLHF. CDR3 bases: TGTGCCTGGCGGGGGGCTGGAAATTCACCCCTCCACTTT.